What follows are 15 T cell receptor beta chains derived from one specimen sequenced in a study of control samples from healthy donors and cancer patients. Data came from immunoSEQ multiplex PCR; TCRdb stores just in-frame clones and leaves some out. The table includes 250,000 to 300,000 clones, around 80% detected once. The sequenced sample was PBMCs. The source of these receptors is a woman aged 55 to 70 with lung cancer.

The rearrangement links TRBV6-5 to TRBJ1-1; D unclear. V was trimmed by 6 bases and J by 6 bases, leaving 14 bases between them. This CDR3 contains 13 residues. CDR1 is MNHEY, CDR2 SVGAGI, per germline. CDR3 DNA: TGTGCCAGCAGGATGAGGGATCAGGCTGAAGCTTTCTTT. This codes for CASRMRDQAEAFF.

The CDR3 nucleotides read TGTGCCAGCACCGCAGGGGGAGAGAACACTGAAGCTTTCTTT. The encoded protein is CASTAGGENTEAFF. The V call is TRBV5-5, the J call TRBJ1-1, with 7 bases aligning to TRBD1. Trimming removed 6 bases from V and 1 base from J; junction bases left unmatched: 6. The CDR3 length is 14 residues. Germline V gene sequence: CDR1 SGHKS, CDR2 YYEKEE (reference sequence).

The V and J genes are TRBV19 and TRBJ2-3, with 14 bases matching TRBD2. The CDR3 is 16 residues long. Germline V gives CDR1 LNHDA, CDR2 SQIVND (reference sequence). V gave up 4 bases and J gave up 5 bases; unmatched junction bases: 5. The CDR3 reads CASSTRTSGGLDTQYF. The CDR3 DNA reads as TGTGCCAGTAGTACCCGGACTAGCGGGGGGTTAGATACGCAGTATTTT.

The CDR3 coding sequence is TGTGCCAGCAGTGAGGACCGGGACAGAGATCAGCCCCAGCATTTT. Translation gives CASSEDRDRDQPQHF. This chain links TRBV2 with TRBJ1-5; the match to TRBD1 covers 7 bases. V dropped 3 bases and J dropped 5; count of bases not matched to a gene: 7. The length of the CDR3 is 15 residues. Germline values: CDR1 SNHLY, CDR2 FYNNEI.

This sequence joins TRBV2 and TRBJ2-5; D possibly matches TRBD1 or TRBD2 (5 bases each). With 3 bases removed from V and 1 base from J, the gap between germline ends came to 12 bases. Germline assignment: CDR1 SNHLY and CDR2 FYNNEI. This CDR3 has 15 residues. The CDR3 DNA reads TGTGCCAGCAGTGATCTCCGGGACGCCCAAGAGACCCAGTACTTC. Translated: CASSDLRDAQETQYF.

This clone was seen only a few times. The sample has other DNA sequences that encode this CDR3 too. V gene TRBV9 combines with J gene TRBJ2-5; the D is unclear. The germline gives CDR1 SGDLS, CDR2 YYNGEE. CDR3 size: 15 residues. Trimming shortened V by 0 bases and J by 4 bases, and 13 bases separated the two germline ends. In DNA, the CDR3 is TGTGCCAGCAGCGTAGAGACCGGCGGTGGAGAGACCCAGTACTTC. This gives the protein CASSVETGGGETQYF. Filled out from reference TRBV9 and TRBJ2-5, the complete variable domain reads DSGVTQTPKHLITATGQRVTLRCSPRSGDLSVYWYQQSLDQGLQFLIQYYNGEERAKGNILERFSAQQFPDLHSELNLSSLELGDSALYFCASSVETGGGETQYFGPGTRLLVL.

Only a few counts were recorded for this clone. The rearrangement joins TRBV30 to TRBJ2-7; no reliable D call. The CDR3 runs 11 residues. CDR1 is GTSNPN and CDR2 is SVGIG in the germline V gene (reference sequence). V gave up 3 bases and J gave up 5 bases, with 8 bases separating them. CDR3: CAWRFPHEQYF. The CDR3 DNA is TGTGCCTGGAGATTCCCCCACGAGCAGTACTTC.

This clone came up a few times. The V call is TRBV27, the J call TRBJ2-2; TRBD2 might be the D (5 bases). The germline gives CDR1 MNHEY, CDR2 SMNVEV (reference sequence). V was shortened by 5 bases and J by 4 bases, with 14 bases between the two germline ends. The CDR3 sequence is 15 residues long. CDR3 sequence (DNA): TGTGCCAGCAGTCTCGGGATTCCATCCACCGGGGAGCTGTTTTTT. This encodes CASSLGIPSTGELFF.

The genes are TRBV4-2 and TRBJ2-2; 12 positions match TRBD2. The CDR3 sequence is 16 residues long. The junction had 3 bases not matched to a gene; V was cut back by 4 bases and J by 3 bases. Germline-derived CDR1 and CDR2 are LGHNA and YNFKEQ. CDR3 bases: TGTGCCAGCAGCCGAGGGACTAGCGGGTACACCGGGGAGCTGTTTTTT. This encodes CASSRGTSGYTGELFF.

This clone was counted only a few times. V usage is TRBV6-5 and J usage is TRBJ2-3; the match to TRBD1 covers 9 bases. The CDR3 contains 16 residues. CDR1 and CDR2 (germline): MNHEY, SVGAGI. V lost 2 bases, J lost 3 bases, and 6 bases stayed unmatched. CDR3 region: CASSYGTGYLTDTQYF. The CDR3 DNA sequence: TGTGCCAGCAGTTACGGGACAGGGTATTTGACAGATACGCAGTATTTT.

The table lists this clone with a few counts. An end of the junction differs from the germline gene, which may be a read error. The CDR3 sequence: CASSETSNEQYF. CDR3 DNA: TGTGCCAGCAGCGAGACCTCCAACGAGCAGTACTTC. V usage is TRBV7-9 and J usage is TRBJ2-7; no clear D. The CDR3 sequence is 12 residues long. Germline CDR1 is SEHNR and CDR2 is FQNEAQ (reference sequence).

The table lists this clone with a count of one. This rearrangement joins TRBV11-2 to TRBJ1-6; D gene ambiguous. V was clipped by 1 base and J by 8 bases, with 3 bases between them. Germline CDR1 and CDR2: SGHAT and FQNNGV. The CDR3 extends over 12 amino acids. The CDR3 nucleotides read TGTGCCAGCAGCTTAGTCGATTCACCCCTCCACTTT. Translating gives CASSLVDSPLHF.

A word on this clone: The DNA is left out, because the CDR3 cannot be placed on it with certainty; the CDR3 is given as TCRdb lists it. V is TRBV7-9 and J is TRBJ2-2. Per the germline V gene, CDR1 is SEHNR and CDR2 is FQNEAQ (reference sequence). The CDR3 contains 16 residues when both ends are counted. The CDR3 spells CASSVGPGPNTGELFF.

The chain is built from TRBV19 and TRBJ1-2, with unresolved D. Trimming stripped 1 base from V and 3 bases from J, with 6 bases between. Germline V gene sequence: CDR1 LNHDA, CDR2 SQIVND (reference sequence). CDR3 length: 13 residues. The DNA for the CDR3 is TGTGCCAGTAGTATAGCGGCAGACTATGGCTACACCTTC. This sequence encodes CASSIAADYGYTF.

As DNA, the CDR3 is TGTGCCAGCAGCGTAGAAACGGCCAATGAGCAGTTCTTC. Protein product: CASSVETANEQFF. The chain uses TRBV9 and TRBJ2-1, with D uncertain. The CDR3 sequence is 13 residues long. V was clipped by 0 bases and J by 6 bases, with 7 bases between them. Germline assignment: CDR1 SGDLS and CDR2 YYNGEE.